One and the same sample provided the 8 T cell receptor beta chains below, sequenced in a study of cytomegalovirus exposure and HLA in healthy donors. PCR primers comprised 60 Vbeta and 13 Jbeta primers. TCRdb's table, derived via immunoSEQ multiplex PCR, lists solely in-frame clones and lacks some. The repertoire holds 150,000 to 200,000 clones, with over 75% as singletons. The sample was PBMCs. These receptor sequences come from a boy under 10 years old in good health and CMV-seronegative.

J is TRBJ2-5 and V is TRBV4-3, with TRBD1 matching 8 bases. The tail of the sequence fits TRBJ2-7 better, so the J call may be wrong. The V gene's germline CDR1 is LGHNA and CDR2 YSLEER. The CDR3 spans 16 residues. The CDR3 reads CASSQDGTGQFHEQYF. CDR3 DNA: TGCGCCAGCAGCCAAGATGGGACAGGCCAATTCCACGAGCAGTACTTC.

The V call is TRBV7-2, the J call TRBJ1-3; D not resolved. Germline assignment: CDR1 SGHTA and CDR2 FQGNSA. The V end was cut by 3 bases, the J end by 0 bases, with 9 bases between. The CDR3 contains 15 residues. DNA of the CDR3: TGTGCCAGCAGCTTCTCATTGAGCTCTGGAAACACCATATATTTT. The encoded protein is CASSFSLSSGNTIYF.

J is TRBJ2-7 and V is TRBV6-1; 8 bases map to TRBD1. The CDR3 loop spans 14 amino acids. Germline V CDR1 and CDR2: MNHNS, SASEGT. V was pared by 6 bases and J by 9 bases, with 13 bases of the junction left unmatched. CDR3 nucleotides: TGTGCCAGCAGCATGGACAGGGTATCAGTTAGGCAGTACTTC. Encoded protein: CASSMDRVSVRQYF.

V gene TRBV13 combines with J gene TRBJ2-2; D is possibly TRBD2 (6 bases). Germline V CDR1 and CDR2: PRHDT, FYEKMQ (reference sequence). V dropped 5 bases and J dropped 5 bases, with 12 bases sitting between them. The CDR3 contains 14 residues. CDR3: CASSQSGGTGELFF. In nucleotides, the CDR3 is TGTGCCAGCAGCCAAAGCGGAGGGACCGGGGAGCTGTTTTTT.

In its sample, this clone was seen a few times. V gene TRBV30 combines with J gene TRBJ1-6; D may be TRBD1 (6 bases). V was trimmed by 2 bases and J by 6 bases, leaving 11 bases between them. CDR1 and CDR2 from the germline V gene are GTSNPN and SVGIG (reference sequence). The CDR3 has 14 amino acids. The CDR3 nucleotides read TGTGCCTGGAGTTGGACAGATTTTAATTCACCCCTCCACTTT. This codes for CAWSWTDFNSPLHF.

This clone has a handful of counts. V usage is TRBV19 and J usage is TRBJ1-1; 8 positions agree with TRBD1. The CDR3 has 15 amino acids. The V segment lost 6 bases and the J segment 2 bases; nucleotides outside the gene matches: 8. Germline V CDR1 and CDR2: LNHDA, SQIVND (reference sequence). CDR3 bases: TGTGCCAGTAGCCGAGACAGGGGTCGAAACACTGAAGCTTTCTTT. Translating it yields CASSRDRGRNTEAFF.

The genes are TRBV2 and TRBJ2-5; TRBD1 matches 7 bases. The CDR3 consists of 13 residues. Germline CDR1 reads SNHLY; CDR2 reads FYNNEI. The ends lost 6 bases at V and 10 bases at J; junction bases unmatched: 11. CDR3 sequence: CASSEGAPPDQYF. CDR3 coding DNA: TGTGCCAGCAGCGAGGGGGCCCCCCCCGACCAGTACTTC.

This chain connects TRBV4-2 to TRBJ1-1; D is perhaps TRBD1 (6 bases). V was pared by 1 base and J by 3 bases, with 9 bases between. CDR1 and CDR2 from the germline V gene are LGHNA and YNFKEQ. The CDR3 consists of 14 residues. The CDR3 DNA reads TGTGCCAGCAGCCAAGTTGCAGGGGACACTGAAGCTTTCTTT. Residues: CASSQVAGDTEAFF.